This T cell receptor (beta chain) stems from a study of OX40 agonist ivuxolimab in advanced cancers. The investigators sampled blood at baseline, at cycle 4 day 1, and at cycle 7 day 1. The data were produced by immunoSEQ multiplex PCR, yet TCRdb's version contains in-frame clones alone and is incomplete. The sample holds about 32,000 clones, 81% seen once. From germline, CDR1 is SEHNR and CDR2 FQNEAQ (reference sequence). The trim removed 5 bases at V and 7 bases at J, leaving 11 bases unmatched. The CDR3 has 15 residues. The sequencing used CD4+ or CD8+ T cells sorted from blood, collected in a trial of the OX40 agonist ivuxolimab. The chain carries TRBV7-9 and TRBJ2-1; 7 nucleotides agree with TRBD2. This sequence was found in an adult with an advanced solid tumor such as melanoma, head and neck, liver or kidney cancer. The CDR3 DNA is TGTGCCAGCAGCGAGAGACAGAGTAGCGGGAATGAGCAGTTCTTC. The encoded protein is CASSERQSSGNEQFF. The complete variable domain, with remaining parts taken from reference TRBV7-9 and TRBJ2-1, reads DTGVSQNPRHKITKRGQNVTFRCDPISEHNRLYWYRQTLGQGPEFLTYFQNEAQLEKSRLLSDRFSAERPKGSFSTLEIQRTEQGDSAMYLCASSERQSSGNEQFFGPGTRLTVL.